The rows below give T cell receptor beta chains drawn from one sample of a study of cytomegalovirus exposure and HLA in healthy donors. The table came from immunoSEQ multiplex PCR; TCRdb's copy has only in-frame clones and leaves some out. The data hold about 220,000 clones, with 70% to 80% observed a single time. The sample taken for sequencing was PBMCs. The receptors come from a woman aged 25 to 39 in good health and CMV-seronegative. CDR3s include the opening cysteine and the closing phenylalanine or tryptophan. The D gene is left open where the match is weak. Clone size appears in some rows only: once, few, many, or a class for an expanded clone.

V gene,D gene,J gene,clone size,CDR3 protein,CDR3 DNA
TRBV5-4,TRBD2,TRBJ2-1,NA,CASSRPSGSRNEQFF,TGTGCCAGCAGCAGGCCTAGCGGGAGTCGGAATGAGCAGTTCTTC
TRBV10-3,TRBD1,TRBJ1-2,NA,CAISAGQDNYGYTF,TGTGCCATCAGTGCAGGACAGGACAACTATGGCTACACCTTC
TRBV7-9,NA,TRBJ2-3,NA,CASSSPGTDTQYF,TGTGCCAGCAGCTCCCCCGGGACAGATACGCAGTATTTT
TRBV2,TRBD2,TRBJ2-3,NA,CVSSDPGTSGSTDTQYF,TGTGTCAGCAGTGACCCGGGGACTAGCGGGAGCACAGATACGCAGTATTTT
TRBV18,NA,TRBJ1-5,NA,CASSPLARVIQPQHF,TGTGCCAGCTCACCACTGGCGAGGGTCATTCAGCCCCAGCATTTT
TRBV19,TRBD1,TRBJ1-5,NA,CASSMTTGVYQPQHF,TGTGCCAGTAGTATGACAACAGGGGTCTACCAGCCCCAGCATTTT
TRBV7-9,NA,TRBJ1-2,NA,CSSSHTGSDGYTF,TGTTCCAGCAGCCATACAGGGTCCGATGGCTACACCTTC
TRBV7-9,NA,TRBJ2-2,NA,CSSSGTTGPQSTGELFF,TGTTCCAGCAGCGGGACAACAGGTCCCCAAAGCACCGGGGAGCTGTTTTTT
TRBV27,NA,TRBJ2-5,NA,CASSTSQETQYF,TGTGCCAGCAGTACAAGTCAAGAGACCCAGTACTTC
TRBV7-9,NA,TRBJ2-2,few,CASSLASLGIRTGELFF,TGTGCCAGCAGCTTAGCATCTTTGGGCATAAGGACCGGGGAGCTGTTTTTT
TRBV7-2,NA,TRBJ2-1,NA,CASSAPTDEQFF,TGTGCCAGCAGCGCCCCCACGGATGAGCAGTTCTTC
TRBV5-4,TRBD1,TRBJ2-5,NA,CATQTGNQETQYF,TGTGCCACTCAGACAGGGAACCAAGAGACCCAGTACTTC
TRBV6-5,NA,TRBJ1-1,NA,CASSFQGGDTEAFF,TGTGCCAGCAGTTTTCAGGGAGGAGACACTGAAGCTTTCTTT
TRBV29-1,TRBD2,TRBJ2-1,few,CSVSRTSGRGEQFF,TGCAGCGTCTCCAGGACTAGCGGGAGAGGTGAGCAGTTCTTC
TRBV7-8,NA,TRBJ1-1,NA,CASSRGTEAFF,TGTGCCAGCAGCAGGGGCACTGAAGCTTTCTTT
TRBV6-4,TRBD2,TRBJ2-2,NA,CATGEAGGRAGELFF,TGTGCCACGGGCGAGGCGGGAGGACGCGCCGGGGAGCTGTTTTTT
TRBV30,TRBD2,TRBJ2-1,NA,CAWGSGSSYNEQFF,TGTGCCTGGGGGAGCGGGAGCTCCTACAATGAGCAGTTCTTC
TRBV6-4,TRBD2,TRBJ2-1,NA,CASSPGLATYNEQFF,TGTGCCAGCAGCCCGGGACTAGCGACCTACAATGAGCAGTTCTTC
TRBV19,TRBD2,TRBJ2-1,few,CASSTGLAGENEQFF,TGTGCCAGTAGTACGGGACTAGCGGGAGAAAATGAGCAGTTCTTC
TRBV2,TRBD2,TRBJ2-1,NA,CASRPGTSGRSYNEQFF,TGTGCCAGCAGACCGGGGACTAGCGGGAGATCCTACAATGAGCAGTTCTTC
TRBV18,NA,TRBJ1-3,NA,CASSPTPDSVNSGNTIYF,TGTGCCAGCTCACCGACACCCGACAGCGTAAACTCTGGAAACACCATATATTTT
TRBV7-9,NA,TRBJ2-1,NA,CASDPRGEGTYNEQFF,TGTGCCAGCGACCCTCGCGGAGAGGGAACCTACAATGAGCAGTTCTTC
TRBV6-5,NA,TRBJ2-2,NA,CASSYSRAGELFF,TGTGCCAGCAGTTACTCGAGGGCCGGGGAGCTGTTTTTT
TRBV10-1,NA,TRBJ1-5,NA,CASIRGNQPQHF,TGCGCCAGCATAAGAGGCAATCAGCCCCAGCATTTT
TRBV27,NA,TRBJ2-1,NA,CASSFSSASYNEQFF,TGTGCCAGCAGTTTTTCTAGCGCCTCCTACAATGAGCAGTTCTTC
TRBV5-1,NA,TRBJ2-7,NA,CASSLDRTHSYEQYF,TGCGCCAGCAGCTTGGACAGGACCCACTCCTACGAGCAGTACTTC
TRBV7-9,TRBD1,TRBJ2-7,once,CASSLGRGTGEQYF,TGTGCCAGCAGCTTGGGTAGGGGGACAGGCGAGCAGTACTTC
TRBV2,TRBD1,TRBJ1-5,NA,CASSRDRELLGNQPQHF,TGTGCCAGCAGCCGGGACAGGGAATTATTAGGCAATCAGCCCCAGCATTTT
TRBV11-2,NA,TRBJ1-4,NA,CASSLGPGNEKLFF,TGTGCCAGCAGCTTAGGCCCGGGTAATGAAAAACTGTTTTTT
TRBV5-1,TRBD1,TRBJ1-2,few,CASSLATGRNYGYTF,TGCGCCAGCAGCCTAGCGACAGGGAGAAACTATGGCTACACCTTC
TRBV11-2,NA,TRBJ2-1,NA,CASSVGTGYNEQFF,TGTGCCAGCAGCGTCGGGACTGGCTACAATGAGCAGTTCTTC
TRBV6-1,TRBD1,TRBJ1-2,NA,CASSEADRGLNYGYTF,TGTGCCAGCAGTGAAGCGGACAGGGGACTCAACTATGGCTACACCTTC
TRBV5-5,NA,TRBJ2-7,NA,CASRRRSEQYF,TGTGCCAGCAGGCGGAGGAGCGAGCAGTACTTC
TRBV15,NA,TRBJ2-7,NA,CATSRDWSEQYF,TGTGCCACCAGCAGAGATTGGAGCGAGCAGTACTTC
TRBV7-3,NA,TRBJ2-1,NA,CASSFARNNEQFF,TGTGCCAGCAGCTTTGCTAGAAATAATGAGCAGTTCTTC
TRBV5-6,NA,TRBJ2-7,NA,CASSLVDSSYEQYF,TGTGCCAGCAGCTTGGTGGACAGTTCCTACGAGCAGTACTTC
TRBV6-1,TRBD1,TRBJ2-1,once,CASSVFYRGTYNEQFF,TGTGCCAGCAGTGTTTTTTACAGGGGGACCTACAATGAGCAGTTCTTC
TRBV7-6,NA,TRBJ2-3,NA,CAISWVADTDTQYF,TGTGCCATCTCCTGGGTAGCGGACACAGATACGCAGTATTTT
TRBV6-5,NA,TRBJ2-7,NA,CASSYRGQATYEQYF,TGTGCCAGCAGCTATCGAGGGCAGGCCACCTACGAGCAGTACTTC
TRBV4-1,TRBD2,TRBJ2-7,NA,CASSQVRGYEQYF,TGCGCCAGCAGCCAAGTGCGGGGGTACGAGCAGTACTTC
TRBV2,NA,TRBJ1-1,NA,CASSSQGGGDTEAFF,TGTGCCAGCAGTTCTCAGGGAGGGGGGGACACTGAAGCTTTCTTT
TRBV7-9,NA,TRBJ1-2,NA,CASSVTENYGYTF,TGTGCCAGCAGCGTGACGGAGAACTATGGCTACACCTTC
TRBV7-8,TRBD1,TRBJ2-1,NA,CASSLVRGPLGYNEQFF,TGTGCCAGCAGCTTAGTCAGGGGGCCCTTAGGCTACAATGAGCAGTTCTTC